These T cell receptor beta chains were read from a single sample in a study of read filtering for tumor transcriptome and immune sequencing. TCRdb re-derived calls from the reads in MiXCR, one entry per CDR3 protein. The sample holds approximately 58,000 distinct CDR3 sequences, around 20% seen once. The sequencing input was a population of CD138-negative cells sorted from bone marrow. These TCRs come from a donor aged 40 or over with multiple myeloma. Both conserved end residues are part of each CDR3. D genes are given only for firm matches. Clone sizes are given selectively: once, few, many, or a class where the clone is expanded.

v_call	d_call	clone_size	j_call	cdr3_aa	cdr3_nt
TRBV2	TRBD1	-	TRBJ1-4	CASSFDLGGAEKLFF	TGTGCCAGCAGTTTCGACTTAGGGGGCGCCGAAAAACTGTTTTTT
TRBV5-4	-	many	TRBJ2-2	CASSQPGVENTGELFF	TGTGCCAGCAGCCAACCTGGGGTAGAGAACACCGGGGAGCTGTTTTTT
TRBV4-2	-	few	TRBJ2-7	CASSRRRYEQYF	TGTGCCAGCAGCCGCCGCCGCTACGAGCAGTACTTC
TRBV30	-	many	TRBJ2-2	CATSFGAYTGELFF	TGTGCCACCTCCTTTGGGGCCTACACCGGGGAGCTGTTTTTT
TRBV14	TRBD1	many	TRBJ2-1	CASSQYDRDGNEQFF	TGTGCCAGCAGCCAATATGACAGGGACGGGAATGAGCAGTTCTTC
TRBV25-1	-	many	TRBJ1-1	CASSELGGDTEAFF	TGTGCCAGCAGTGAATTGGGAGGGGACACTGAAGCTTTCTTT
TRBV27	-	few	TRBJ1-2	CATGVRHGYTF	TGTGCCACTGGGGTCCGACATGGCTACACCTTC
TRBV20-1	-	many	TRBJ1-3	CSARDATGTGNTIYF	TGCAGTGCTAGAGATGCCACGGGTACTGGAAACACCATATATTTT
TRBV5-6	TRBD1	many	TRBJ2-3	CASSLRTGADTQYF	TGTGCCAGCAGCCTAAGGACAGGGGCAGATACGCAGTATTTT
TRBV5-1	-	few	TRBJ1-5	CASSLFGESNQPQHF	TGCGCCAGCAGCCTTTTCGGAGAGAGCAATCAGCCCCAGCATTTT
TRBV12-3/TRBV12-4	-	many	TRBJ2-1	CASSSLTGLHQEQFF	TGTGCCAGCAGTTCTCTTACGGGACTCCACCAGGAGCAGTTCTTC
TRBV24-1	-	medium-sized	TRBJ2-1	CATSFTGNDYNEQFF	TGTGCCACCAGTTTTACGGGGAACGACTACAATGAGCAGTTCTTC
TRBV6-5	-	many	TRBJ1-2	CASSYSQANYGYTF	TGTGCCAGCAGTTACTCACAAGCTAACTATGGCTACACCTTC
TRBV7-9	TRBD1	many	TRBJ1-1	CASSSGTGALGEAFF	TGTGCCAGCAGCTCCGGGACAGGGGCATTGGGTGAAGCTTTCTTT
TRBV6-1	-	many	TRBJ1-4	CASNMGGRTRDEKLFF	TGTGCCAGCAACATGGGGGGACGGACCCGGGATGAAAAACTGTTTTTT
TRBV7-3	-	many	TRBJ2-5	CASSLGASGGTQYF	TGTGCCAGCAGCTTAGGGGCATCCGGAGGGACCCAGTACTTC
TRBV20-1	-	-	TRBJ1-1	CSAKPGIKDTEAFF	TGCAGTGCTAAACCGGGGATTAAGGACACTGAAGCTTTCTTT
TRBV20-1	-	many	TRBJ1-2	CSARDLGKANYGYTF	TGCAGTGCTAGAGATTTGGGAAAAGCGAACTATGGCTACACCTTC
TRBV28	-	few	TRBJ2-7	CASSSPAGISYEQYF	TGTGCCAGCAGCTCCCCCGCGGGAATCTCCTACGAGCAGTACTTC
TRBV5-5	-	few	TRBJ1-3	CASSSQGSGNTIYF	TGTGCCAGCAGCTCCCAGGGCTCTGGAAACACCATATATTTT
TRBV5-4	-	many	TRBJ1-1	CASSGGRRYTEAFF	TGTGCCAGCAGTGGAGGACGGAGGTACACTGAAGCTTTCTTT
TRBV20-1	-	-	TRBJ1-2	CSARDESGRGADGYTF	TGCAGTGCTAGAGATGAATCCGGGAGGGGGGCGGATGGCTACACCTTC
TRBV6-5	TRBD2	-	TRBJ2-3	CASSRTGGRRDTQYF	TGTGCCAGCTCTAGGACGGGCGGGAGACGAGATACGCAGTATTTT
TRBV20-1	-	many	TRBJ2-7	CSAPSSSTSEQYF	TGCAGTGCGCCTTCCTCCTCCACCTCCGAGCAGTACTTC
TRBV29-1	-	-	TRBJ2-5	CSVVGQETQYF	TGCAGCGTTGTAGGCCAAGAGACCCAGTACTTC
TRBV19	-	-	TRBJ2-7	CASSLADSRNEQYF	TGTGCCAGTAGTTTGGCGGACTCACGAAACGAGCAGTACTTC
TRBV24-1	TRBD1	many	TRBJ2-2	CATSDHPGQGTTGELFF	TGTGCCACCAGTGATCACCCGGGACAGGGGACCACCGGGGAGCTGTTTTTT
TRBV29-1	TRBD2	many	TRBJ2-3	CSVERLAGDTQYF	TGCAGCGTTGAGAGGCTAGCGGGAGATACGCAGTATTTT
TRBV20-1	TRBD2	-	TRBJ2-5	CSARGGTSFETQYF	TGCAGTGCTAGAGGAGGGACTAGCTTCGAGACCCAGTACTTC
TRBV7-8	TRBD2	many	TRBJ2-3	CASSPERGSSTDTQYF	TGTGCCAGCAGCCCAGAGCGGGGGTCTAGCACAGATACGCAGTATTTT
TRBV5-1	-	many	TRBJ1-1	CASSYGGVNTEAFF	TGCGCCAGCAGCTACGGGGGGGTGAACACTGAAGCTTTCTTT